This T cell receptor beta chain was identified during a study of blood T cell repertoires in COVID-19. Study-level background: Material from acute and convalescent COVID-19 was sourced from the United States, Italy and Spain. PBMCs, B-cell-depleted T cells, or T cells were the source of the cDNA or gDNA that made up the material.

As processed by the authors: Quantification of nucleated cells was approximated via reference gene primer amplification. Method: immunoSEQ multiplex PCR; TCRdb's copy keeps in-frame clones and lacks some. The V and J calls and clone size come from that table; D and trimming were worked out from the DNA. The table has over 100,000 clones, around 92% seen once. Sequences were obtained from peripheral blood. The clonotype originates from a young man with acute or convalescent COVID-19.

This CDR3 reads CASSPSQGVNTF. The CDR3 DNA reads as TGTGCCAGCAGTCCGTCACAGGGGGTAAACACCTTC. The chain joins TRBV6-6 to TRBJ1-2; 8 bases agree with TRBD1. Per the germline V gene, CDR1 is MNHNY and CDR2 is SVGAGI (reference sequence). With V trimmed by 5 bases and J by 12 bases, 8 bases remained unmatched. CDR3 size: 12 residues.